Detailed here is one T cell receptor beta chain. This specimen comes from a study of CD8 T cells in Susac syndrome. The CDR3 length is 17 residues. V was trimmed by 1 base and J by 1 base, leaving 14 bases between them. From germline, CDR1 is LGHDT and CDR2 YNNKEL (reference sequence). Reverse transcription used roughly 0.5 to 1 ug RNA and random hexamers. Amplification of the TCR beta CDR3 was carried out by immunoSEQ multiplex PCR, which spanned a total of 54 Vbeta and 13 Jbeta segments. TCRdb ran MiXCR on the immunoSEQ multiplex PCR reads and lists one entry per CDR3 protein. This table holds 110,000 or so distinct CDR3 sequences, around 95% found once. From blood CD8+ and CD4+ T cells, TCR beta sequences were generated. Healthy donors formed controls matched for age and sex. The CD8+ and CD4+ T cells were negatively isolated, with the TEMRA cells enriched by FACS.

The chain recombines TRBV3-1 with TRBJ1-5; weak D call: TRBD1 (6 bases). The receptor was derived from a human donor in good health. The specimen sequenced was CD4+ T cells from PBMCs. CDR3 nucleotide sequence: TGTGCCAGCAGCCAAGGGGCACAGGGTGGGAGCAATCAGCCCCAGCATTTT. Amino acid sequence: CASSQGAQGGSNQPQHF.